Described below is a single T cell receptor (beta chain) sequence and its context. This CDR3 has 15 residues. V was clipped by 6 bases and J by 5 bases; unmatched bases: 7. Germline V CDR1 and CDR2: SNHLY, FYNNEI. This entry is derived from a study of shared clonotypes between healthy human individuals. The method was immunoSEQ multiplex PCR; TCRdb's version includes in-frame clones alone and lacks a portion of them. The data show roughly 2,300,000 clones, 85% to 95% seen once. V and J are TRBV2 and TRBJ2-5, with TRBD2 identical over 12 bases. The source of this sequence is a man between 18 and 35 years old in good health. Some clones in this sample may be carry-over from other donors' samples. Input material: naive CD4+ T cells from PBMCs. Documented subset: CD45RA+ positively selected. CDR3 nucleotides: TGTGCCAGCAGGCTAGCGGGAGGGGGAGGTGAGACCCAGTACTTC. Protein product: CASRLAGGGGETQYF.